This entry lists 7 T cell receptor beta chains sequenced from one sample in a study of T cells in Graves' hyperthyroidism and ophthalmopathy. Researchers took RNA transcripts and amplified the TCR beta CDR3 regions from them. The HTBI primer set served for first-round RT-PCR of the TCR CDR3. TCRdb fed the multiplex PCR reads into MiXCR, producing one record per CDR3 protein. Here the sample spans hundreds of thousands of distinct CDR3 sequences, 15% to 18% being singletons. Sample: blood. These receptors were obtained from a woman between 18 and 29 years old with Graves' hyperthyroidism.

The chain's CDR3 is CASSYSSGAPQETQYF. The DNA of the CDR3 is TGTGCCAGCAGTTACTCGAGCGGGGCCCCCCAAGAGACCCAGTACTTC. This rearrangement joins TRBV6-5 to TRBJ2-5; 7 nucleotides match TRBD2. V shed 0 bases, J shed 1 base, and the junction held 5 bases outside the gene matches. Germline CDR1 reads MNHEY; CDR2 reads SVGAGI. CDR3 length: 16 residues.

This clonotype has just a few counts. The genes are TRBV5-1 and TRBJ2-1; no clear D gene. This CDR3 contains 12 residues. CDR1 SGHRS and CDR2 YFSETQ come from the germline V gene. V gave up 9 bases and J gave up 3 bases, with 10 bases separating them. Here the CDR3 reads CATGQFYNEQFF. CDR3 coding DNA: TGCGCCACCGGGCAGTTCTACAATGAGCAGTTCTTC.

The chain uses TRBV6-1 and TRBJ2-1; D gene unclear. V lost 2 bases and J 8 bases, leaving 7 bases between the germline ends. There are 12 residues in the CDR3. The V gene's germline CDR1 is MNHNS and CDR2 SASEGT. The CDR3 spells CASSESWDEQFF. Written as DNA, the CDR3 is TGTGCCAGCAGTGAATCGTGGGATGAGCAGTTCTTC.

This chain joins TRBV5-1 and TRBJ1-1; 7 nucleotides align to TRBD1. CDR1 is SGHRS, CDR2 YFSETQ, per germline. There are 15 residues in the CDR3. With V trimmed by 3 bases and J by 3 bases, 8 bases remained unmatched. As DNA, the CDR3 is TGCGCCAGCAGCTGGGGGGGCAGGGGGGACACTGAAGCTTTCTTT. This encodes CASSWGGRGDTEAFF.

The V and J genes are TRBV12-3 or TRBV12-4 and TRBJ2-2, with D perhaps assigned TRBD1 or TRBD2 (6 bases each). V shed 7 bases and J shed 7 bases, with 19 bases lying between them. This CDR3 is 15 amino acids long. The chain's CDR3 is CASTDGGLLGGELFF. The CDR3 DNA is TGTGCCAGCACCGACGGGGGCCTGTTGGGCGGGGAGCTGTTTTTT.

This clonotype was picked up many times. The chain is built from TRBV5-1 and TRBJ2-7; 13 bases are shared with TRBD2. V was clipped by 2 bases and J by 1 base; unmatched bases: 6. Germline CDR1 and CDR2: SGHRS and YFSETQ. The CDR3 loop spans 17 amino acids. The CDR3: CASSFWTSGSASYEQYF. In DNA, the CDR3 is TGCGCCAGCAGCTTCTGGACTAGCGGGAGCGCATCCTACGAGCAGTACTTC.

This clonotype has a handful of counts. The chain has TRBV7-2 and TRBJ2-1; 10 bases line up with TRBD2. Germline CDR1 SGHTA, CDR2 FQGNSA. V lost 5 bases and J lost 5; bases outside the gene matches: 6. This CDR3 spans 15 amino acids. The CDR3 loop is CASSPGLAENNEQFF. CDR3 in DNA: TGTGCCAGCAGCCCAGGACTAGCGGAGAACAATGAGCAGTTCTTC. Full variable domain (remainder filled in from reference TRBV7-2 and TRBJ2-1): GAGVSQSPSNKVTEKGKDVELRCDPISGHTALYWYRQSLGQGLEFLIYFQGNSAPDKSGLPSDRFSAERTGGSVSTLTIQRTQQEDSAVYLCASSPGLAENNEQFFGPGTRLTVL.